This TCR beta chain was captured by sequencing in a study of T cell repertoires in cytomegalovirus infection. One entry per CDR3 protein, called by TCRdb with MiXCR from the reads. Among 700,000 to 900,000 distinct CDR3 sequences listed, roughly 28% were seen once. This clonotype was recorded at least ten times. Antigen: not known. The CDR3 extends over 16 amino acids. With V trimmed by 1 base and J by 7 bases, 9 bases remained unmatched. Germline V gives CDR1 SGHVS, CDR2 FNYEAQ. This receptor was obtained from a human donor in good health (CMV status not recorded). Some clones in this sample may be carry-over from other donors' samples. The sample here was cultured CD8+ T cells from PBMCs, taken from culture after CMV antigen stimulation. V gene TRBV7-6 combines with J gene TRBJ2-1; TRBD2 aligns across 8 bases. The CDR3 reads CASSLGSGGPGNEQFF. The CDR3 DNA is TGTGCCAGCAGCTTAGGGAGCGGGGGCCCCGGGAATGAGCAGTTCTTC.